The 31 T cell receptor beta chains below all came from one sample that was sequenced in a study of blood T cell repertoires in COVID-19. Measured with immunoSEQ multiplex PCR; TCRdb has only the in-frame clones, and not every one. The sample records around 300,000 clones, approximately 92% being singletons. The sequenced sample consisted of PBMCs or T cells enriched from blood (not recorded which). The receptors derive from a woman aged 25 to 39 who had recovered from COVID-19.

The J gene is TRBJ1-2, the V gene TRBV18; D remains unclear. CDR3 size: 11 residues. Per the germline V gene, CDR1 is KGHSH and CDR2 is LQKENI. Between the trimmed V and J ends, which lost 5 bases and 3 bases, there was a span of 4 bases. CDR3 in DNA: TGTGCCAGCTCAGCGTACTATGGCTACACCTTC. The encoded protein is CASSAYYGYTF.

This clone was counted only a few times. The CDR3 nucleotides are TGTGCCAGCAGATCCACAGCGACTACCACTGAAGCTTTCTTT. Translated: CASRSTATTTEAFF. The chain links TRBV6-5 to TRBJ1-1; D ambiguous. There are 14 residues in the CDR3. The germline V and J ends were trimmed by 6 bases and 4 bases, with 15 bases remaining between them. Germline CDR1 and CDR2: MNHEY and SVGAGI.

This chain links TRBV6-5 with TRBJ2-1, with TRBD1 as a possible D gene (6 bases). V lost 5 bases, J lost 6 bases, and 8 bases lay in between. CDR3 length: 12 residues. Germline loops: CDR1 MNHEY, CDR2 SVGAGI. CDR3 bases: TGTGCCAGCAGTCTAGGGGGCAATGAGCAGTTCTTC. This gives the protein CASSLGGNEQFF.

The chain is built from TRBV28 and TRBJ1-2; 7 nucleotides align to TRBD1. The CDR3 length is 14 residues. CDR1 and CDR2 (germline): MDHEN, SYDVKM. J lost 3 bases, V lost 5 bases, and 6 bases had no gene match. The CDR3 DNA is TGTGCCAGCAGTATCCCCGGGACAGACTATGGCTACACCTTC. This translates into CASSIPGTDYGYTF.

The V gene is TRBV4-1, the J gene TRBJ2-7, with D possibly TRBD1 on 6 matching bases. V dropped 0 bases and J dropped 6 bases, with 21 bases sitting between them. The CDR3 spans 17 residues. Germline CDR1 MGHRA, CDR2 YSYEKL. CDR3 sequence: CASSQDGTGKRSGEQYF. In DNA, the CDR3 is TGCGCCAGCAGCCAAGATGGAACAGGGAAAAGATCCGGCGAGCAGTACTTC.

The rearrangement uses TRBV19 and TRBJ1-5; a possible D gene is TRBD1 (6 bases). The CDR3 loop spans 16 amino acids. Looked up from germline, CDR1 is LNHDA and CDR2 is SQIVND (reference sequence). V lost 4 bases, J lost 4 bases, and 17 bases lay in between. CDR3 DNA: TGTGCCAGTAGTACCCGGGACACCCAGCTTAATCAGCCCCAGCATTTT. It is translated as CASSTRDTQLNQPQHF.

The V and J genes are TRBV19 and TRBJ1-5; D remains unclear. V dropped 6 bases and J dropped 4 bases, with 10 bases sitting between them. The germline CDR1 and CDR2 sequences are LNHDA and SQIVND (reference sequence). The length of the CDR3 is 13 residues. The CDR3 DNA sequence: TGTGCCAGTAGCAGTTTTTCGAATCAGCCCCAGCATTTT. Its translation is CASSSFSNQPQHF.

This chain joins TRBV5-1 and TRBJ2-3; TRBD2 aligns across 12 bases. The junction had 11 bases not matched to a gene; V was cut back by 0 bases and J by 3 bases. Per germline, CDR1 SGHRS and CDR2 YFSETQ. The CDR3 is 19 amino acids. CDR3 bases: TGCGCCAGCAGCTTGGGCCTAGCGGGAGGGAATAAGGTAACAGATACGCAGTATTTT. Translation gives CASSLGLAGGNKVTDTQYF.

V and J are TRBV5-5 and TRBJ2-2, with 7 bases matching TRBD1. The CDR3 contains 15 residues. V gave up 2 bases and J gave up 2 bases; unmatched junction bases: 3. Germline V gene sequence: CDR1 SGHKS, CDR2 YYEKEE (reference sequence). In DNA, the CDR3 is TGTGCCAGCAGCTTTAGGACAGGAAACACCGGGGAGCTGTTTTTT. Amino acids: CASSFRTGNTGELFF.

This sequence joins TRBV28 and TRBJ1-5; 12 bases line up with TRBD1. CDR3 length: 14 amino acids. Trimming at V came to 6 bases and at J to 6 bases, leaving 3 bases not matched to a gene. Germline-derived CDR1 and CDR2 are MDHEN and SYDVKM. As DNA, the CDR3 is TGTGCCAGCAGCCGGGACAGGGGGCCTCAGCCCCAGCATTTT. Its translation is CASSRDRGPQPQHF.

V usage is TRBV21-1 and J usage is TRBJ1-4. TRBV21-1 is an annotated pseudogene. The CDR3 runs 19 residues. CDR3: CASSGRDLELLGSNEKLFF. The CDR3 nucleotides read TGTGCCAGCAGCGGGCGGGACCTTGAACTTTTGGGGAGTAATGAAAAACTGTTTTTT.

The rearrangement joins TRBV6-2 or TRBV6-3 to TRBJ2-7, with D unclear. Germline values: CDR1 MNHEY, CDR2 SVGEGT. Trimming stripped 6 bases from V and 0 bases from J, with 15 bases between. This CDR3 region has 15 residues. As DNA, the CDR3 is TGTGCCAGCAGCCCTGGGCGTTATAGCTCCTACGAGCAGTACTTC. Its protein is CASSPGRYSSYEQYF.

The chain couples TRBV10-3 to TRBJ2-2; D unclear. The germline V and J ends were trimmed by 8 bases and 0 bases, with 13 bases remaining between them. The CDR3 spans 15 residues. The germline V gene has CDR1 ENHRY and CDR2 SYGVKD. CDR3 DNA sequence: TGTGCCATCCCATCCGCCAGTGCGAACACCGGGGAGCTGTTTTTT. As protein: CAIPSASANTGELFF.

This clone was seen only once. This rearrangement joins TRBV3-1 (or the pseudogene TRBV3-2) to TRBJ1-4; D is perhaps TRBD1 (6 bases). From germline, CDR1 is LGHDT and CDR2 YNNKEL (reference sequence). The CDR3 consists of 14 residues. Trimming took off 1 base at V and 8 bases at J, with 11 bases between the two ends. The DNA for the CDR3 is TGTGCCAGCAGCCAAGGTCAGGGGTACGAAAAACTGTTTTTT. Translated: CASSQGQGYEKLFF.

The CDR3 region has the DNA TGTGCCAGCAGCCCCCGTCCCGGGTATGAGCAGTTCTTC. It yields the protein CASSPRPGYEQFF. This rearrangement joins TRBV11-3 to TRBJ2-1; D gene ambiguous. Germline V gene data show CDR1 as SGHNT and CDR2 as YENEEA. This CDR3 comprises 13 residues. V lost 5 bases, J lost 8 bases, and 13 bases lay in between. Based on the CDR3 plus reference TRBV11-3 and TRBJ2-1, the full variable domain is EAGVVQSPRYKIIEKKQPVAFWCNPISGHNTLYWYLQNLGQGPELLIRYENEEAVDDSQLPKDRFSAERLKGVDSTLKIQPAELGDSAVYLCASSPRPGYEQFFGPGTRLTVL.

This sequence joins TRBV7-3 and TRBJ2-1; TRBD2 is a possible D gene (6 bases). Trimming cost V 2 bases and J 8 bases, with 10 bases left between them. The CDR3 extends over 13 amino acids. Per germline, CDR1 SGHTA and CDR2 FQGTGA. CDR3 region: CASSLGRSYEQFF. The CDR3 DNA sequence: TGTGCCAGCAGCTTAGGGAGGAGTTATGAGCAGTTCTTC.

This chain joins TRBV30 and TRBJ1-1; D unclear. Germline CDR1 is GTSNPN and CDR2 is SVGIG (reference sequence). Trimming took 7 bases from V and 6 from J, leaving 18 bases between them. This CDR3 spans 13 amino acids. The CDR3, as DNA: TGTGCCTTAGGCGGAGCCATTGAGGCTGAAGCTTTCTTT. Amino acids: CALGGAIEAEAFF. The whole variable domain, filled in from reference TRBV30 and TRBJ1-1, reads SQTIHQWPATLVQPVGSPLSLECTVEGTSNPNLYWYRQAAGRGLQLLFYSVGIGQISSEVPQNLSASRPQDRQFILSSKKLLLSDSGFYLCALGGAIEAEAFFGQGTRLTVV.

This rearrangement joins TRBV19 to TRBJ2-1, with D possibly being TRBD2 (5 bases). V was cut by 2 bases and J by 0 bases, with 11 bases left in between. This CDR3 region has 16 residues. CDR1 and CDR2 from the germline V gene are LNHDA and SQIVND (reference sequence). Here the CDR3 DNA reads TGTGCCAGTAGTATAACCGGGATGAGCTCCTACAATGAGCAGTTCTTC. It codes for CASSITGMSSYNEQFF.

V gene TRBV3-1 (or the pseudogene TRBV3-2) combines with J gene TRBJ2-5; 7 bases map to TRBD1. In germline, CDR1 is LGHDT, CDR2 YNNKEL (reference sequence). The CDR3 spans 15 residues. Trimming took 1 base from V and 5 from J; bases not matched to a gene: 7. CDR3 in DNA: TGTGCCAGCAGCCAAGGACCCACAGGGGCCGAGACCCAGTACTTC. Its protein is CASSQGPTGAETQYF.

In the case of this clone: At the DNA level, this CDR3 is encoded by other sequences in the same sample as well. V and J are TRBV7-2 and TRBJ2-7, with 7 bases fitting TRBD2. The germline CDR1 and CDR2 sequences are SGHTA and FQGNSA. Trimming cost V 0 bases and J 4 bases; bases outside gene matches: 0. This CDR3 has 13 residues. The CDR3 nucleotides are TGTGCCAGCAGCTTAGCGGGAGGGTACGAGCAGTACTTC. It specifies CASSLAGGYEQYF.

This chain joins TRBV2 and TRBJ1-1; D ambiguous. Germline CDR1 is SNHLY and CDR2 is FYNNEI. This CDR3 has 12 amino acids. Trimming removed 7 bases from V and 0 bases from J, with 6 bases in between. The CDR3 spells CASTRVNTEAFF. The CDR3 nucleotides are TGTGCCAGCACGCGGGTGAACACTGAAGCTTTCTTT.

The chain has TRBV6-1 and TRBJ2-7; a weak D match, TRBD2 (6 bases). The CDR3 is 15 amino acids. Trimming took off 1 base at V and 1 base at J, with 11 bases between the two ends. Germline CDR1 MNHNS, CDR2 SASEGT. The CDR3 loop reads CASSEGGSGSYEQYF. CDR3 bases: TGTGCCAGCAGTGAAGGGGGTAGCGGATCCTACGAGCAGTACTTC.

The CDR3 DNA sequence: TGTGCCAGCAGCTTCTCTAGCAACTACAATGAGCAGTTCTTC. The encoded protein is CASSFSSNYNEQFF. The rearrangement uses TRBV7-6 and TRBJ2-1; D perhaps matches TRBD2 (5 bases). The V end was cut by 3 bases, the J end by 3 bases, with 9 bases between. The CDR3 sequence is 14 residues long. Germline V CDR1 and CDR2: SGHVS, FNYEAQ.

This chain connects TRBV7-3 to TRBJ1-2; no definite D call. The CDR3 is made up of 15 amino acids. Germline lookup yields CDR1 SGHTA and CDR2 FQGTGA. The V and J ends lost 0 bases and 5 bases respectively, with 13 bases between them. DNA for the CDR3: TGTGCCAGCAGCTTAACGTTCGGGAAGAGGTATGGCTACACCTTC. Translating gives CASSLTFGKRYGYTF.

The chain employs TRBV2 and TRBJ1-3; tentatively, D is TRBD1 (6 bases). The CDR3 is made up of 16 amino acids. The V end was cut by 6 bases, the J end by 3 bases, with 18 bases between. From germline, CDR1 is SNHLY and CDR2 FYNNEI. CDR3 nucleotides: TGTGCCAGCAGAAGAGATGGGGGGGCATATGGAAACACCATATATTTT. Amino acids: CASRRDGGAYGNTIYF. Drawing the rest from reference TRBV2 and TRBJ1-3, the complete variable domain is EPEVTQTPSHQVTQMGQEVILRCVPISNHLYFYWYRQILGQKVEFLVSFYNNEISEKSEIFDDQFSVERPDGSNFTLKIRSTKLEDSAMYFCASRRDGGAYGNTIYFGEGSWLTVV.

The DNA for the CDR3 is TGTGCCAGCAGTGAAGTACGGGGAGGGGAAGGTGGCTACACCTTC. Amino acid sequence: CASSEVRGGEGGYTF. This chain connects TRBV2 to TRBJ1-2, with D possibly being TRBD1 (5 bases). The germline V gene encodes CDR1 SNHLY and CDR2 FYNNEI. The CDR3 is 15 amino acids. Trimming pared 1 base from V and 7 bases from J, leaving 16 bases between. The full variable domain, completed using reference TRBV2 and TRBJ1-2, is EPEVTQTPSHQVTQMGQEVILRCVPISNHLYFYWYRQILGQKVEFLVSFYNNEISEKSEIFDDQFSVERPDGSNFTLKIRSTKLEDSAMYFCASSEVRGGEGGYTFGSGTRLTVV.

V gene TRBV28 combines with J gene TRBJ1-2, with TRBD1 as a possible D gene (6 bases). The CDR3 is made up of 16 amino acids. In germline, CDR1 is MDHEN, CDR2 SYDVKM. V lost 6 bases and J 0 bases, leaving 17 bases between the germline ends. Here the CDR3 reads CASSRTGHLPNYGYTF. The CDR3, as DNA: TGTGCCAGCAGCCGAACGGGACATCTCCCTAACTATGGCTACACCTTC.

The chain uses TRBV28 and TRBJ2-2; TRBD2 matches 7 bases. Trimming cost V 6 bases and J 4 bases; bases outside gene matches: 5. Germline V gives CDR1 MDHEN, CDR2 SYDVKM. This CDR3 comprises 14 residues. In DNA form, the CDR3 reads TGTGCCAGCAGGGGCGGGAGACGCACCGGGGAGCTGTTTTTT. Protein product: CASRGGRRTGELFF.

The chain joins TRBV7-2 to TRBJ2-4; the match to TRBD2 covers 12 bases. V shed 5 bases, J shed 6 bases, and the junction held 2 bases outside the gene matches. CDR3 size: 14 residues. Germline CDR1 reads SGHTA; CDR2 reads FQGNSA. CDR3 in DNA: TGTGCCAGCAGCCCACTAGCGGGGGGAAACATTCAGTACTTC. Protein sequence: CASSPLAGGNIQYF.

CDR3 in amino acids: CASITSPQGAFF. The CDR3 nucleotides are TGTGCCAGCATTACTTCTCCCCAGGGAGCTTTCTTT. The chain carries TRBV28 and TRBJ1-1; D is possibly TRBD1 (5 bases). The V end was cut by 7 bases, the J end by 10 bases, with 16 bases between. Germline assignment: CDR1 MDHEN and CDR2 SYDVKM. The CDR3 is 12 residues long. Filled out from reference TRBV28 and TRBJ1-1, the complete variable domain reads DVKVTQSSRYLVKRTGEKVFLECVQDMDHENMFWYRQDPGLGLRLIYFSYDVKMKEKGDIPEGYSVSREKKERFSLILESASTNQTSMYLCASITSPQGAFFGQGTRLTVV.

The J gene is TRBJ1-1, the V gene TRBV7-2; 7 nucleotides agree with TRBD1. Germline V gene data show CDR1 as SGHTA and CDR2 as FQGNSA. CDR3 size: 14 residues. J lost 4 bases, V lost 6 bases, and 8 bases had no gene match. CDR3: CASSITGAGTEAFF. The CDR3 region has the DNA TGTGCCAGCAGTATTACAGGGGCTGGCACTGAAGCTTTCTTT. Using reference TRBV7-2 and TRBJ1-1 for the parts outside the CDR3, the full variable domain is GAGVSQSPSNKVTEKGKDVELRCDPISGHTALYWYRQSLGQGLEFLIYFQGNSAPDKSGLPSDRFSAERTGGSVSTLTIQRTQQEDSAVYLCASSITGAGTEAFFGQGTRLTVV.